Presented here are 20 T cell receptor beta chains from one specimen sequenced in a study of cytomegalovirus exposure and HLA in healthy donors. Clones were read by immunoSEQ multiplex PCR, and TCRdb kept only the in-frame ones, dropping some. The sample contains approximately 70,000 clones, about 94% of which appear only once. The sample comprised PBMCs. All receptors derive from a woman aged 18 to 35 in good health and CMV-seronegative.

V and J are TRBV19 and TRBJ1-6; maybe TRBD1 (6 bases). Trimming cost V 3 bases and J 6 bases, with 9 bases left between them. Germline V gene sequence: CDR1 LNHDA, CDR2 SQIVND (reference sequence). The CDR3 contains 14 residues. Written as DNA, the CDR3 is TGTGCCAGTAGTATGGCAGGGGCTAATTCACCCCTCCACTTT. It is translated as CASSMAGANSPLHF.

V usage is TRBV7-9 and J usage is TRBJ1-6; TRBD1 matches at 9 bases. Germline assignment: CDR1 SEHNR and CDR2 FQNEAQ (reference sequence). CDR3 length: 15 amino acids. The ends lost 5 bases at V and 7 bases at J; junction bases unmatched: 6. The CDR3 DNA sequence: TGTGCCAGCAGCACACGGGGGACAGGGAATTCACCCCTCCACTTT. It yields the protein CASSTRGTGNSPLHF. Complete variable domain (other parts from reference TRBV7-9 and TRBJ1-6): DTGVSQNPRHKITKRGQNVTFRCDPISEHNRLYWYRQTLGQGPEFLTYFQNEAQLEKSRLLSDRFSAERPKGSFSTLEIQRTEQGDSAMYLCASSTRGTGNSPLHFGNGTRLTVT.

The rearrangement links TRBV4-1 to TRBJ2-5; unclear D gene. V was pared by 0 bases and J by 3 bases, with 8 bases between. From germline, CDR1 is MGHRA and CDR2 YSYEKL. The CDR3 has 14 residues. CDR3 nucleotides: TGCGCCAGCAGCCAAGACTTAACGGAAGAGACCCAGTACTTC. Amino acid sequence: CASSQDLTEETQYF.

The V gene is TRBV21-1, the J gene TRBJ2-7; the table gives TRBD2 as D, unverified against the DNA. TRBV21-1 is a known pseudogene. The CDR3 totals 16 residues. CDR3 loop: CASSEAASHSTYEQYF. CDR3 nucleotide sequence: TGTGCCAGTAGCGAAGCCGCAAGCCACTCAACCTACGAGCAGTACTTC.

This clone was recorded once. The CDR3 sequence is CASSYGVGGAYGYTF. As DNA, the CDR3 is TGTGCCAGCAGTTACGGCGTGGGGGGTGCCTATGGCTACACCTTC. The chain uses TRBV6-5 and TRBJ1-2; D is possibly TRBD1 (5 bases). The germline V gene encodes CDR1 MNHEY and CDR2 SVGAGI. The germline V and J ends were trimmed by 2 bases and 4 bases, with 14 bases remaining between them. This CDR3 is 15 amino acids long.

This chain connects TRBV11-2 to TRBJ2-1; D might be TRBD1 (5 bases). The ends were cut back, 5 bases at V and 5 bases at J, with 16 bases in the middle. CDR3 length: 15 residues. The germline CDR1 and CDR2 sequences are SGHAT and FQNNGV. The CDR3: CASSGARENNNEQFF. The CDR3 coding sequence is TGTGCCAGCAGCGGGGCACGCGAAAACAACAATGAGCAGTTCTTC.

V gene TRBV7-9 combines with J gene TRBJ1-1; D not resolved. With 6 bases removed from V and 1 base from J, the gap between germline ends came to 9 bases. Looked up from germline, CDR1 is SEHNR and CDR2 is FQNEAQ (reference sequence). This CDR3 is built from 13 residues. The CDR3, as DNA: TGTGCCAGCAGTCGAGCGGGGAACACTGAAGCTTTCTTT. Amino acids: CASSRAGNTEAFF. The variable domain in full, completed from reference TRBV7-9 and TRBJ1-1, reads DTGVSQNPRHKITKRGQNVTFRCDPISEHNRLYWYRQTLGQGPEFLTYFQNEAQLEKSRLLSDRFSAERPKGSFSTLEIQRTEQGDSAMYLCASSRAGNTEAFFGQGTRLTVV.

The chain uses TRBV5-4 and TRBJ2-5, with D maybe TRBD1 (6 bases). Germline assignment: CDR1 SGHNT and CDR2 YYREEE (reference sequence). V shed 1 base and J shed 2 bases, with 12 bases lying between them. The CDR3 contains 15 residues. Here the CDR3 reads CASSLPLQGQETQYF. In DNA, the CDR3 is TGTGCCAGCAGCTTGCCTCTACAGGGTCAAGAGACCCAGTACTTC.

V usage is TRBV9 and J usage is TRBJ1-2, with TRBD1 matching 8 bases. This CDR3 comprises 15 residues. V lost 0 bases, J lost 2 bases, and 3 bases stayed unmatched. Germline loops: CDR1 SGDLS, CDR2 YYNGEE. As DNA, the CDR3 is TGTGCCAGCAGCGTAGCTGGACAGGGAAACTATGGCTACACCTTC. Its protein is CASSVAGQGNYGYTF. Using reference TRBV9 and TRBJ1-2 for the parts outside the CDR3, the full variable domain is DSGVTQTPKHLITATGQRVTLRCSPRSGDLSVYWYQQSLDQGLQFLIQYYNGEERAKGNILERFSAQQFPDLHSELNLSSLELGDSALYFCASSVAGQGNYGYTFGSGTRLTVV.

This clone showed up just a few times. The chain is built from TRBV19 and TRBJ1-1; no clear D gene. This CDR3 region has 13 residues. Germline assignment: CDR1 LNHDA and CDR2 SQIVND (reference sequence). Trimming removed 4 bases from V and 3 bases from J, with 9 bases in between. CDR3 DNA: TGTGCCAGTAGTACCCTCCAGGACACTGAAGCTTTCTTT. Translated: CASSTLQDTEAFF.

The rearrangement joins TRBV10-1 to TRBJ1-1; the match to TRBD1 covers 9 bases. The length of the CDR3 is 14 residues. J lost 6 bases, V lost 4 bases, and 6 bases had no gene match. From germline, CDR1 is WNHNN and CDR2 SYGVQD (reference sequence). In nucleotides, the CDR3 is TGCGCCAGCAGTGGAGGGACAGGGATGCCTGAAGCTTTCTTT. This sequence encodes CASSGGTGMPEAFF.

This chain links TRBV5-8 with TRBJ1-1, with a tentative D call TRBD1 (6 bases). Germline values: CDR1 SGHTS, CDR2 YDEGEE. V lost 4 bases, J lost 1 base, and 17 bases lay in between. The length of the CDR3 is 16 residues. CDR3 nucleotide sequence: TGTGCCAGCAGCCTCGGGGGGGCCGGGTGGAACACTGAAGCTTTCTTT. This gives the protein CASSLGGAGWNTEAFF.

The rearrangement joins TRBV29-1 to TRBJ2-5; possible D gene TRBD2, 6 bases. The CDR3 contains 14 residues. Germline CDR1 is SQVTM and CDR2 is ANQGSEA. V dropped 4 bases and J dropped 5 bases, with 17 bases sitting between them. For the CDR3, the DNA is TGCAGCGTTGGCAATCTAGCGCGATCGGAGACCCAGTACTTC. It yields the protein CSVGNLARSETQYF. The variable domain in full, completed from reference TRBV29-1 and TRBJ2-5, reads SAVISQKPSRDICQRGTSLTIQCQVDSQVTMMFWYRQQPGQSLTLIATANQGSEATYESGFVIDKFPISRPNLTFSTLTVSNMSPEDSSIYLCSVGNLARSETQYFGPGTRLLVL.

CDR3 in amino acids: CASSTLLGSGALAKNIQYF. The CDR3 nucleotides read TGTGCCAGCAGCACACTCCTGGGTAGCGGGGCACTAGCCAAAAACATTCAGTACTTC. This chain connects TRBV7-2 to TRBJ2-4, with 8 bases identical to TRBD2. Germline V lookup: CDR1 SGHTA, CDR2 FQGNSA. The V gene end was trimmed by 5 bases and the J gene end by 0 bases; junction bases not matched to a gene: 15. The CDR3 extends over 19 amino acids.

The CDR3 bases are TGTGCCAGCAGCTTGGTTTCTACAGTTGACTATGGCTACACCTTC. This translates into CASSLVSTVDYGYTF. This chain uses TRBV7-9 with TRBJ1-2; D is unclear. The CDR3 sequence is 15 residues long. The V end was cut by 3 bases, the J end by 3 bases, with 14 bases between. Germline loops: CDR1 SEHNR, CDR2 FQNEAQ (reference sequence).

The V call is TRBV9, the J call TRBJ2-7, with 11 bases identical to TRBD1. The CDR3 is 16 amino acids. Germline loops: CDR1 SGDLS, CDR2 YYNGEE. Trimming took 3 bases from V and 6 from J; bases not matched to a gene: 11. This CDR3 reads CASSGPGQGAIAEQYF. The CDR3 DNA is TGTGCCAGCAGCGGACCTGGACAGGGGGCGATCGCCGAGCAGTACTTC.

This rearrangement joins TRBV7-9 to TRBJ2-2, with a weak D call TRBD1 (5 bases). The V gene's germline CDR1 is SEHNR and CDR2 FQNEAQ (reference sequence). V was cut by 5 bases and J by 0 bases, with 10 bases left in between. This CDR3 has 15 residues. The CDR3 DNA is TGTGCCAGCAGCCCCCAGACAGCGAACACCGGGGAGCTGTTTTTT. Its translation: CASSPQTANTGELFF.

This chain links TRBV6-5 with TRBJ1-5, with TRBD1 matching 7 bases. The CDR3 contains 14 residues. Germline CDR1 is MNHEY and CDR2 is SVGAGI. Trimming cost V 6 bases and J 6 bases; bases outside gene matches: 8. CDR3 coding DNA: TGTGCCAGCAGCTCAGGGGGTCCGGGTCAGCCCCAGCATTTT. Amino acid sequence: CASSSGGPGQPQHF.

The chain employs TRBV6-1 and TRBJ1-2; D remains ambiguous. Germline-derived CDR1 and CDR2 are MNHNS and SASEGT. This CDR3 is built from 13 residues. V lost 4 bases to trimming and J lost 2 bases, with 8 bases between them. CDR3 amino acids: CASSGRENYGYTF. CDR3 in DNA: TGTGCCAGCAGTGGGCGGGAGAACTATGGCTACACCTTC.

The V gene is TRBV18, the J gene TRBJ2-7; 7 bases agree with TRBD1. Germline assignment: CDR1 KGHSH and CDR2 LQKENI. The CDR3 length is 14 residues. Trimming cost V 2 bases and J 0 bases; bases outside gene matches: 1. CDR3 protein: CASSPRTGSYEQYF. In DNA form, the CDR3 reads TGTGCCAGCTCACCAAGGACAGGCTCCTACGAGCAGTACTTC.